Listed below are T cell receptor beta chains from one sample, sequenced in a study of cytomegalovirus exposure and HLA in healthy donors. Using immunoSEQ multiplex PCR, the repertoire was profiled, and TCRdb retains in-frame clones only, with some absent. In the table there are roughly 130,000 clones, 8.5% of which are singletons. The sample taken for sequencing was PBMCs. Receptor source: a middle-aged man in good health and CMV-seronegative. Each CDR3 is given with its conserved first and last residue. A D gene is named only where the DNA matches it firmly.

v_call	j_call	d_call	cdr3_aa
TRBV7-8	TRBJ1-4	TRBD1	CASSFGQVQEKLFF
TRBV13	TRBJ2-5	.	CASRPNRVHQETQYF
TRBV4-1	TRBJ1-1	TRBD1	CASSQERGQLGTGMNTEAFF
TRBV5-1	TRBJ2-7	.	CASSIPGAGAYEQYF
TRBV19	TRBJ1-4	.	CASSITGGNEKLFF
TRBV4-1	TRBJ2-7	.	CASSRSPSYEQYF
TRBV7-6	TRBJ1-6	.	CASSLGGGGSPLHF
TRBV11-2	TRBJ2-7	.	CASSLGRGGSYEQYF
TRBV5-1	TRBJ2-1	TRBD1	CASSLGQGAYNEQFF
TRBV9	TRBJ1-1	.	CASSPQSWAINTEAFF
TRBV4-2	TRBJ2-7	.	CASSQVQPYEQYF
TRBV7-9	TRBJ2-1	.	CASSPRQDPFSYNEQFF
TRBV15	TRBJ1-6	.	CATSLHGTTSYNSPLHF
TRBV28	TRBJ2-3	.	CASSPGTAPSTDTQYF
TRBV7-2	TRBJ1-5	.	CASSFGGVEPQHF
TRBV7-9	TRBJ2-3	.	CASSRPIGGNTDTQYF
TRBV5-4	TRBJ2-3	.	CASSPARGSTDTQYF
TRBV7-8	TRBJ2-7	.	CASSSSGVSYEQYF
TRBV7-8	TRBJ2-7	.	CASSSWGGYEQYF
TRBV15	TRBJ2-3	.	CATSREGPTDTQYF
TRBV7-9	TRBJ1-1	.	CASSLVGGGKTEAFF
TRBV2	TRBJ2-1	TRBD2	CASRDPGGALAGSYNEQFF
TRBV4-3	TRBJ1-2	.	CASSLFRFVGNYGYTF
TRBV5-4	TRBJ2-5	TRBD1	CASSLAGGSSGETQYF
TRBV7-8	TRBJ2-1	TRBD2	CAGGGGAFDEQFF
TRBV5-1	TRBJ2-1	TRBD2	CASSGGTSGPNEQFF
TRBV4-1	TRBJ1-5	.	CASSRSREDQPQHF
TRBV6-6	TRBJ2-7	.	CASSYRRELDEQYF
TRBV4-2	TRBJ2-1	TRBD2	CASSQEPGLQNEQFF
TRBV29-1	.	TRBD2	CSVVERLAGASASEQYF
TRBV2	TRBJ2-3	.	CASSRNQGDSSTDTQYF
TRBV6-5	TRBJ1-6	TRBD1	CASSYRDSYNSPLHF
TRBV28	TRBJ2-3	.	CASSFGGSTDTQYF
TRBV5-1	TRBJ2-3	TRBD2	CASSLRLAGATDTQYF
TRBV19	TRBJ1-1	.	CASSPGTPNTEAFF
TRBV9	TRBJ2-5	TRBD2	CASSVGAGGRETQYF
TRBV4-3	TRBJ2-7	TRBD1	CASSQDRTGGFYEQYF
TRBV15	TRBJ1-1	.	CATSLEEVTEAFF
TRBV6-1	TRBJ1-4	.	CASSEGPYGEKLFF
TRBV6-6	TRBJ1-5	TRBD1	CASSPGQGYGQPQHF
TRBV19	TRBJ2-3	TRBD2	CASSIMASGGLADTQYF
TRBV27	TRBJ1-2	.	CASSLSGFGYGYTF